This T cell receptor beta chain comes out of a study of shared clonotypes between healthy human individuals. Notes on the study in general: For naive CD4 cells, approximately 4.8% of clonotypes were shared across a few donors.

Clones were read by immunoSEQ multiplex PCR, and TCRdb kept only the in-frame ones, dropping some. The sample records fewer than 400,000 clones, approximately 74% being singletons. Adult donors, all healthy and HIV-negative, had no recent acute infections or vaccinations. On this clone: Its antigen is not known.

Trimming stripped 5 bases from V and 3 bases from J, with 14 bases between. Germline CDR1 SGHVT, CDR2 SQSDAQ. The CDR3 covers 14 residues. The origin of this receptor is a man aged 25 to 40 in good health. This sequence joins TRBV7-4 and TRBJ2-7, with a possible D match to TRBD2 (6 bases). The material sequenced was memory CD4+ T cells sorted from blood. Subset noted: CD45RA-negative fraction. CDR3 sequence reads: CASSPGRNNYEQYF. The CDR3 DNA reads as TGTGCCAGCAGCCCCGGGAGAAATAACTACGAGCAGTACTTC. Combining the CDR3 with reference TRBV7-4 and TRBJ2-7 gives the whole variable domain GAGVSQSPRYKVAKRGRDVALRCDSISGHVTLYWYRQTLGQGSEVLTYSQSDAQRDKSGRPSGRFSAERPERSVSTLKIQRTEQGDSAVYLCASSPGRNNYEQYFGPGTRLTVT.